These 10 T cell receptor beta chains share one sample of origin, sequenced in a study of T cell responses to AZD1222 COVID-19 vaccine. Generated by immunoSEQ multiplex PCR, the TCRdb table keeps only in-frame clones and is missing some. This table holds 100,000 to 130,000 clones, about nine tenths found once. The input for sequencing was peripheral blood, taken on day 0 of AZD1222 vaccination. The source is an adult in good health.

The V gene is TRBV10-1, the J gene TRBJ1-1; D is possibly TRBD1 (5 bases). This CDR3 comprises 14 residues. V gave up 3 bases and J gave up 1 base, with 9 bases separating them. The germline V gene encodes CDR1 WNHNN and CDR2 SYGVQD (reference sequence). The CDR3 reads CASSEGQGNTEAFF. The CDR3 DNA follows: TGCGCCAGCAGTGAAGGGCAGGGGAACACTGAAGCTTTCTTT.

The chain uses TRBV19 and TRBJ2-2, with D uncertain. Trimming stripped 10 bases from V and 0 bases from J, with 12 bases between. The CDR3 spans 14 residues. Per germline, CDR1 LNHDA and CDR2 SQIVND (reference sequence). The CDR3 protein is CATGKGPNTGELFF. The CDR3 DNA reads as TGTGCCACCGGTAAGGGCCCGAACACCGGGGAGCTGTTTTTT.

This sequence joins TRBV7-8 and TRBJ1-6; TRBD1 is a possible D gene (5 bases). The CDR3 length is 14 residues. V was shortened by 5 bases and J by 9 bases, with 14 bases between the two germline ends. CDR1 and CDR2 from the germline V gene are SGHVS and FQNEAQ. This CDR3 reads CASSVGPEGSPLHF. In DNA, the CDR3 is TGTGCCAGCAGCGTGGGACCCGAGGGTTCACCCCTCCACTTT.

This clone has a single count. CDR3 nucleotide sequence: TGTGCCAGCAGCTTAGCAGGGTCCACTCAGCCCCAGCATTTT. Translating gives CASSLAGSTQPQHF. The chain recombines TRBV7-8 with TRBJ1-5; D is undetermined. Trimming pared 0 bases from V and 6 bases from J, leaving 9 bases between. Germline V gene data show CDR1 as SGHVS and CDR2 as FQNEAQ. The CDR3 is 14 residues long.

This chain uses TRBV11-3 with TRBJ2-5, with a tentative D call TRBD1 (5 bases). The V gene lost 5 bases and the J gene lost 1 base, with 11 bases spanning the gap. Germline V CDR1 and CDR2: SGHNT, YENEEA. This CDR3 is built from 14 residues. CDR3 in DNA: TGTGCCAGCAGCCCCAGTAGGGGCCAAGAGACCCAGTACTTC. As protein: CASSPSRGQETQYF.

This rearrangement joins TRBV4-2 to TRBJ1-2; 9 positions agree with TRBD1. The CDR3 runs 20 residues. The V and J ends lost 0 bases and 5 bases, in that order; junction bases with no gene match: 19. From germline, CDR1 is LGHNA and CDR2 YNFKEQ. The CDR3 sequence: CASSQDNRGTGMGGGYGYTF. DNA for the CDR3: TGTGCCAGCAGCCAAGATAACCGTGGGACAGGGATGGGCGGCGGGTATGGCTACACCTTC.

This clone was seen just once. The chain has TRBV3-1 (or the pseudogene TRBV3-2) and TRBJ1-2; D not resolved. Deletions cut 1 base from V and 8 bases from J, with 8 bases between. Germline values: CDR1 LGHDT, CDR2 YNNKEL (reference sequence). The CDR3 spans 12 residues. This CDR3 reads CASSQGVRGYTF. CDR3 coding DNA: TGTGCCAGCAGCCAAGGAGTAAGGGGCTACACCTTC.

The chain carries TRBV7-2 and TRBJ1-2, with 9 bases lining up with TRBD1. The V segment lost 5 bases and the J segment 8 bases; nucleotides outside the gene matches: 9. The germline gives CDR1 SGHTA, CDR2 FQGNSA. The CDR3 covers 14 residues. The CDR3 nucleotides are TGTGCCAGCAGCGTTAACAGGGGGCGATGGGGCTACACCTTC. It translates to CASSVNRGRWGYTF.

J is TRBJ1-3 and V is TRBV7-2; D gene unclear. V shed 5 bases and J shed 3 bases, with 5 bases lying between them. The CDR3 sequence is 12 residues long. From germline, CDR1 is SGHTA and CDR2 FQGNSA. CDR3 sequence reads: CASSPHGNTIYF. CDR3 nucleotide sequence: TGTGCCAGCAGCCCTCATGGAAACACCATATATTTT. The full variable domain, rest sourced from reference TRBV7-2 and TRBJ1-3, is GAGVSQSPSNKVTEKGKDVELRCDPISGHTALYWYRQSLGQGLEFLIYFQGNSAPDKSGLPSDRFSAERTGGSVSTLTIQRTQQEDSAVYLCASSPHGNTIYFGEGSWLTVV.

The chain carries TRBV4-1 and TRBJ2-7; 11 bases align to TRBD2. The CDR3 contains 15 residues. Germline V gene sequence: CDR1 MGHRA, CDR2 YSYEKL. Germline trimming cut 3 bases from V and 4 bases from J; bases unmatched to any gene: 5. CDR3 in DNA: TGCGCCAGCAGCCACTTGACTAGCGGGAATTACGAGCAGTACTTC. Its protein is CASSHLTSGNYEQYF.